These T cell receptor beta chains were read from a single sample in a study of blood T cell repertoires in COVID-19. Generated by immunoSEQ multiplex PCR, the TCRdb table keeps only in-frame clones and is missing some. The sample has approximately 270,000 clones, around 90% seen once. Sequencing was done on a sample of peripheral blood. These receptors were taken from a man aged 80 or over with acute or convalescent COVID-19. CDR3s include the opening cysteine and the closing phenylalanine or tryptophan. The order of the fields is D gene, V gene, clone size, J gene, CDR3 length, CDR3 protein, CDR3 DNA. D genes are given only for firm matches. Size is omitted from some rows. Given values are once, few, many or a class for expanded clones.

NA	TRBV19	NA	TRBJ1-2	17	CASSKSDIGQTNYGYTF	TGTGCCAGTAGTAAGAGTGATATCGGACAGACTAACTATGGCTACACCTTC
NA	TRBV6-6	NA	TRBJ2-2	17	CASSPRALSSNTGELFF	TGTGCCAGCAGTCCGAGAGCCCTTTCATCTAACACCGGGGAGCTGTTTTTT
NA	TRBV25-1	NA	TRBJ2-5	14	CASSVGQNRETQYF	TGTGCCAGCAGTGTCGGACAGAATCGAGAGACCCAGTACTTC
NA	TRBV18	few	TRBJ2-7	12	CASSLSSYEQYF	TGTGCCAGCTCACTGAGCTCCTACGAGCAGTACTTC
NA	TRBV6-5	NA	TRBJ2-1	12	CASGPVGNEQFF	TGTGCCAGCGGGCCCGTCGGAAATGAGCAGTTCTTC
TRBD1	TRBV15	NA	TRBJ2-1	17	CATSSDWGNRGSNEQFF	TGTGCCACCAGCAGTGATTGGGGGAACAGGGGGTCCAATGAGCAGTTCTTC
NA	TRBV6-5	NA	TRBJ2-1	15	CASNNEGDSYNEQFF	TGTGCCAGCAACAATGAAGGGGACTCCTACAATGAGCAGTTCTTC
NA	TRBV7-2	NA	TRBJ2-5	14	CASSLGPGQETQYF	TGTGCCAGCAGCTTAGGGCCAGGACAAGAGACCCAGTACTTC
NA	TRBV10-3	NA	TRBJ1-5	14	CAISDRKGDQPQHF	TGTGCCATCAGTGACAGAAAGGGGGATCAGCCCCAGCATTTT
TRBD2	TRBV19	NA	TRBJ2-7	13	CASSMGGRGEQYF	TGTGCCAGTAGTATGGGGGGGAGAGGCGAGCAGTACTTC
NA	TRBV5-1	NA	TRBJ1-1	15	CASSWEQGGNTEAFF	TGCGCCAGCAGCTGGGAACAGGGTGGGAACACTGAAGCTTTCTTT
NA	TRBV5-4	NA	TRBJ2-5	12	CASSYREETQYF	TGTGCCAGCAGCTATAGAGAAGAGACCCAGTACTTC
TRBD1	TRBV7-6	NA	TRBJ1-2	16	CASSLVAGGVGRGYTF	TGTGCCAGCAGCTTAGTTGCAGGGGGTGTGGGTCGTGGCTACACCTTC
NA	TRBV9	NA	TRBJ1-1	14	CASSPWESPTEAFF	TGTGCCAGCAGCCCGTGGGAGAGCCCCACTGAAGCTTTCTTT
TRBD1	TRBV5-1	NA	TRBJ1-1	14	CASYSGQGGTEAFF	TGCGCCAGCTATAGCGGACAGGGTGGCACTGAAGCTTTCTTT